This TCR beta chain was recorded in a study of blood T cell repertoires in COVID-19. Study details: PBMCs, B-cell-depleted T cells, or T cells provided the cDNA or gDNA that made up the material.

With V trimmed by 8 bases and J by 2 bases, 14 bases remained unmatched. CDR1 and CDR2 from the germline V gene are SQVTM and ANQGSEA. There are 16 residues in the CDR3. This clone was detected only once. Sequencing used immunoSEQ multiplex PCR; TCRdb keeps in-frame clones, though not all of them. The table lists some 150,000 clones, approximately 86% of them singletons. The gene calls are TRBV29-1 and TRBJ2-3; 9 nucleotides align to TRBD2. This receptor was taken from a human donor in a cohort sampled during active COVID-19. Material for sequencing was peripheral blood. This CDR3 reads CSTLGVASGDTDTQYF. The CDR3 nucleotides are TGCAGCACCCTAGGGGTGGCTAGCGGGGACACAGATACGCAGTATTTT.